This TCR beta chain was captured in a study of Ad26.COV2.S vaccination and SARS-CoV-2 variants (dated by TCRdb to the early 2020s). In the study overall: Vaccine-arm donors came from COV1001, a multicentre, randomized, double-blind, placebo-controlled phase I-IIa trial of Ad26.COV2.S in healthy adults. TCRbeta repertoire sequencing was used to assess the specificity and breadth of SARS-CoV-2-reactive T cell receptors after Ad26.COV2.S vaccination. Dosing of Ad26.COV2.S was intramuscular, at either 5x10^10 or 1x10^11 viral particles, delivered as one shot or as two shots spaced 56 days apart. The TCR-sequenced set comprised around 30 samples: around 20 Ad26.COV2.S vaccine recipients, 5 placebo recipients and 8 SARS-CoV-2 convalescent individuals. Investigators remained blinded to trial group allocation during experiments and outcome assessment. Trial participants were randomized into five groups of five: low-dose or high-dose Ad26.COV2.S given once or twice, or placebo on both occasions.

What the work shows at the level of the full study, not this receptor alone: Compared with placebo recipients, Ad26.COV2.S recipients showed higher spike-specific TCR breadth (P = 0.0014). The study was not powered to compare responses between vaccine doses or regimens. The authors noted that total T cell responses may have been underestimated by the TCR breadth and depth analyses. Vaccine and placebo recipients had similar non-spike TCR breadth, a finding consistent with the vaccine containing only spike. After vaccination, substantial breadth of spike-specific CD8+ and CD4+ T cell responses was reported.

As for this clone: The specificity of this receptor is unknown. No much larger clone exists at a distance of one base, and base qualities are not known.

Taken with the paper, the label for treatment or condition translates to: roughly 19 received Ad26.COV2.S at low or high dose, single or two shots; roughly 5 received placebo; per-sample allocation not given. Repertoires of vaccine and placebo recipients were sequenced from samples collected on day 63 after the first injection. In Cohort 1b, some 25 adults aged 18-55 years were enrolled at a single site in Boston, USA, between 29 July and 7 August 2020. Ad26.COV2.S was a replication-incompetent adenovirus type 26 vector expressing a prefusion-stabilized SARS-CoV-2 spike protein from the original Wuhan strain. TCRbeta CDR3 regions were sequenced with the immunoSEQ Assay. After extraction, genomic DNA underwent amplification by bias-controlled multiplex PCR, followed by high-throughput sequencing. The study's own analysis went as follows. To quantify the absolute abundance of every unique TCRbeta CDR3 region, sequences were collapsed and filtered. T cell fraction was estimated by normalization of TCRbeta template counts to usable DNA, with usable DNA being measured through amplification of reference genes present in all nucleated cells. Repertoire TCRs were annotated as SARS-CoV-2-specific by exact matching of V gene, CDR3 amino acid sequence and J gene to a known reactive TCR set. The reference SARS-CoV-2 TCR set came from MIRA and was filtered for enrichment in COVID-19-positive ImmuneCODE repertoires, removing public or cross-reactive TCRs. Using the MIRA antigens, annotated TCRs were further analysed by specific ORF or by position within an ORF. Breadth was defined as annotated unique rearrangements over total unique productive rearrangements; depth was the summed frequency of those rearrangements. TCR breadth was compared between groups using two-sided Wilcoxon rank-sum tests. TCRdb retrieved this table from immuneACCESS and kept in-frame rearrangements only. Not all clones are present; in checked studies, unresolved V genes account for under half, and no reason is known for the remainder. The V and J calls and clone size were taken over from that table, and D and trimming were inferred from the DNA. The sample records about 400,000 clones, roughly 85% of which are singletons. Almost 7.5% of the sample is held by the ten biggest clonotypes.

This TCR was recovered from a person between 18 and 65 years old who received the Ad26.COV2.S COVID-19 vaccine or a placebo. The starting material was peripheral blood, obtained in a trial of Ad26.COV2.S vaccine versus placebo.

Read as DNA, the sequence is TGTGCCAGCAGCGTAGGAACTAGCGGATTCTACGAGCAGTACTTC. This translates into CASSVGTSGFYEQYF. The receptor chain draws on TRBV9 and TRBJ2-7; 8 junctional bases match TRBD2. Inclusive of the bounding cysteine and phenylalanine, the CDR3 is 15 residues long. Left in the record is the CDR3 DNA by itself, 45 bases read in frame from the first base. Ends trimmed: V by 0 bases, J by 3 bases; bases unmatched to a gene: 5. In the germline V gene, CDR1 corresponds to SGDLS and CDR2 to YYNGEE.